This T cell receptor (beta chain) was observed in a study of human T cells and chemical hapten exposure. Study summary: Enrolled patients were predominantly female and had alopecia areata, totalis or universalis.

TCRdb re-derived calls from the RACE reads in MiXCR, one entry per CDR3 protein. In the table there are roughly 100,000 distinct CDR3 sequences, about 12% of which are singletons. The time point: pre-sensitization, week 0. Regarding treatment: therapeutic diphenylcyclopropenone sensitization with weekly scalp DPC. The CDR3 sequence is 13 residues long. Germline V gives CDR1 MDHEN, CDR2 SYDVKM. With V trimmed by 7 bases and J by 6 bases, 5 bases remained unmatched. This TCR was recovered from a woman aged 45-65 years with alopecia areata. Some clones in this sample may be carry-over from other donors' samples. V usage is TRBV28 and J usage is TRBJ1-1, with 10 bases fitting TRBD1. The sample consisted of whole blood, taken in connection with sensitization to the hapten diphenylcyclopropenone (DPC). In DNA form, the CDR3 reads TGTGCCAGCATCCTAGGACAGGGGGCTGAAGCTTTCTTT. This encodes CASILGQGAEAFF.